This TCR beta chain emerged from a study of blood T cell repertoires in COVID-19. Data came from immunoSEQ multiplex PCR; TCRdb stores just in-frame clones and leaves some out. Of 200,000 to 300,000 clones listed, roughly 86% are singletons. This sequence was found in a woman between 55 and 75 years old with COVID-19, enrolled during active disease. Sequencing was performed on peripheral blood.

The CDR3 DNA reads TGCGCCAGCAGCCGAGGACAGCCGAATGAAAAACTGTTTTTT. Translated, it gives CASSRGQPNEKLFF. The chain carries TRBV5-1 and TRBJ1-4, with a possible D match to TRBD1 (6 bases). Trimming stripped 4 bases from V and 5 bases from J, with 12 bases between. This CDR3 spans 14 amino acids. The germline CDR1 and CDR2 sequences are SGHRS and YFSETQ.